This T cell receptor beta chain was documented in a study of blood T cell repertoires in COVID-19. Data came from immunoSEQ multiplex PCR; TCRdb stores just in-frame clones and leaves some out. The sample lists approximately 64,000 clones; more than 75% were seen once. V lost 4 bases and J lost 4, with 10 bases in between. The CDR3 sequence is 13 residues long. Germline V lookup: CDR1 KGHSH, CDR2 LQKENI. The genes are TRBV18 and TRBJ1-2; D unclear. This sequence was found in a woman aged 70 to 79 with acute or convalescent COVID-19. The sample was peripheral blood. The CDR3 protein is CASSQQNLYGYTF. Written as DNA, the CDR3 is TGTGCCAGCTCACAACAGAATCTCTATGGCTACACCTTC.